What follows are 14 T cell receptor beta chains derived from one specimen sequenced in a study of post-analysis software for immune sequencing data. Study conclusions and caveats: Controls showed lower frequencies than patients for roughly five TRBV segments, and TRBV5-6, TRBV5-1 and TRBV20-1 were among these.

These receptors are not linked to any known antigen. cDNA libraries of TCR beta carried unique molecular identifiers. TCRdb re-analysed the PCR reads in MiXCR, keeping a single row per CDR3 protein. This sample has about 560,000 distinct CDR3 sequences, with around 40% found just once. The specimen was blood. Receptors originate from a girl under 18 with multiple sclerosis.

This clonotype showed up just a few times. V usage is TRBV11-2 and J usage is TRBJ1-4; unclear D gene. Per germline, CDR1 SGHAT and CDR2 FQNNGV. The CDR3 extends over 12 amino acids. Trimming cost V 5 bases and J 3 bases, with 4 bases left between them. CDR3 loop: CASSRSNEKLFF. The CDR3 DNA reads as TGTGCCAGCAGCAGATCTAATGAAAAACTGTTTTTT. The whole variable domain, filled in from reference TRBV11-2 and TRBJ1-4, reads EAGVAQSPRYKIIEKRQSVAFWCNPISGHATLYWYQQILGQGPKLLIQFQNNGVVDDSQLPKDRFSAERLKGVDSTLKIQPAKLEDSAVYLCASSRSNEKLFFGSGTQLSVL.

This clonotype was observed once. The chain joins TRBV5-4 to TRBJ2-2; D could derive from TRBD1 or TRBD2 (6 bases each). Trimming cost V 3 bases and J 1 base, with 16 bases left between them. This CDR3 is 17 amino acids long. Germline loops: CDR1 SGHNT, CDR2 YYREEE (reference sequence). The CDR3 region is CASSSDLRGQNTGELFF. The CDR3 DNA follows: TGTGCCAGCAGCTCGGATCTTCGGGGGCAGAACACCGGGGAGCTGTTTTTT.

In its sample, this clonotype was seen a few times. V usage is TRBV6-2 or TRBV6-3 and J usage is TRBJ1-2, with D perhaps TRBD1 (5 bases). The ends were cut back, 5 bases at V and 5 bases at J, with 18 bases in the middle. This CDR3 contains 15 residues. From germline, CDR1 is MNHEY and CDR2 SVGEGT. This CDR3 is CASSASGPLTYGYTF. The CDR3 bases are TGTGCCAGCAGTGCTTCGGGACCGCTAACGTATGGCTACACCTTC.

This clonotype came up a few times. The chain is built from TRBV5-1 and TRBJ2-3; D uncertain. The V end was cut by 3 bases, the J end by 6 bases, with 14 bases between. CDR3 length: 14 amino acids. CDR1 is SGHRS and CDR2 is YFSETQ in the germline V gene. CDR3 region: CASSYRLGTDTQYF. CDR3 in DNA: TGCGCCAGCAGCTACCGTTTGGGTACCGATACGCAGTATTTT.

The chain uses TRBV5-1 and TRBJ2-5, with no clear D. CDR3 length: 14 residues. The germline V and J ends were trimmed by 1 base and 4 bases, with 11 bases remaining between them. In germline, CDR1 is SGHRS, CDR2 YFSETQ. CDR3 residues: CASSLWRIGETQYF. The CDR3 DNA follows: TGCGCCAGCAGCTTGTGGCGGATTGGAGAGACCCAGTACTTC.

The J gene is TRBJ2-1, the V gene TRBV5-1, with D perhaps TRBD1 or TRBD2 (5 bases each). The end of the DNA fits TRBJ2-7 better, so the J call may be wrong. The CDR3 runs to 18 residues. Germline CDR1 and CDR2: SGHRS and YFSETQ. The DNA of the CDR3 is TGCGCCAGCAGCCCCCCGATGACGGCAGGGACGAGGGTTTACGAGCAGTACTTC. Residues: CASSPPMTAGTRVYEQYF.

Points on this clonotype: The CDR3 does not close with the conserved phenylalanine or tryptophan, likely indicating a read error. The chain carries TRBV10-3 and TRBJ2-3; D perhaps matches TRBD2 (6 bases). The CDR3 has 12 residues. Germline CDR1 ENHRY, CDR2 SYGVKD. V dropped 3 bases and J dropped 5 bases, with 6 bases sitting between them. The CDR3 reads CAISDGGDTQYC. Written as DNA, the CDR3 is TGTGCCATCAGTGACGGGGGAGATACGCAGTATTGT.

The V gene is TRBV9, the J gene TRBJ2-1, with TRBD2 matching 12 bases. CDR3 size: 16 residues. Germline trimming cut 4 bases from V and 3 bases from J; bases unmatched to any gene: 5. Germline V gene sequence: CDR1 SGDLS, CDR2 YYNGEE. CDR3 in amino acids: CASSPSGRADYNEQFF. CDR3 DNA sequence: TGTGCCAGCAGCCCTAGCGGGAGGGCCGACTACAATGAGCAGTTCTTC.

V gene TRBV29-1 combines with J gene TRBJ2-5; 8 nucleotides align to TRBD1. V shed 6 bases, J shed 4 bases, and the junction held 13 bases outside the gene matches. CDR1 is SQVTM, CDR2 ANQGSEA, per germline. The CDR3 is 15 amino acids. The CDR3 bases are TGCAGCGTAGCCGAGACAGGGGAAGGGACAGAGACCCAGTACTTC. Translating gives CSVAETGEGTETQYF.

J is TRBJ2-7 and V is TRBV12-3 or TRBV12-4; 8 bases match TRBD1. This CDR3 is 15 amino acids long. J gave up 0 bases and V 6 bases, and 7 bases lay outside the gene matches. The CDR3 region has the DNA TGTGCCAGCAGGCGGGGACAGGATAGCTCCTACGAGCAGTACTTC. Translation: CASRRGQDSSYEQYF.

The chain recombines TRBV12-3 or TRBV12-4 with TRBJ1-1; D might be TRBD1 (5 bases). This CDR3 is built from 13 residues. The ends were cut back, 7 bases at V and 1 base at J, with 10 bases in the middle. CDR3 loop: CASTPQENTEAFF. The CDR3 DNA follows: TGTGCCAGCACCCCACAGGAGAACACTGAAGCTTTCTTT.

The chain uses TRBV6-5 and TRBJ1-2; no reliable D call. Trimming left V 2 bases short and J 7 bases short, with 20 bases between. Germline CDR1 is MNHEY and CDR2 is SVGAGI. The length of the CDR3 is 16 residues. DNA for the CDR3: TGTGCCAGCAGTTACGTAGGTAACCGACCTTTGAGTGGCTACACCTTC. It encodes CASSYVGNRPLSGYTF.

The CDR3 DNA reads TGTGCCAGCAGTTTGACGGCGGGATCAGTACTAGCCAAAAACATTCAGTACTTC. Residues: CASSLTAGSVLAKNIQYF. The chain employs TRBV28 and TRBJ2-4; weak D call: TRBD2 (6 bases). The germline V gene has CDR1 MDHEN and CDR2 SYDVKM. The V end was cut by 3 bases, the J end by 0 bases, with 18 bases between. The CDR3 loop spans 18 amino acids.

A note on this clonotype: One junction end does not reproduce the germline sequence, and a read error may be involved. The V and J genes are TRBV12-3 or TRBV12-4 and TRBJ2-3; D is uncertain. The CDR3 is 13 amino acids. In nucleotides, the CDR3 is TGTGCCAGCGGCTGGCGCAGCACAGATGCGCAGTATTTT. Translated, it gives CASGWRSTDAQYF.